The 9 T cell receptor beta chains given below trace back to one sample, sequenced in a study of control samples from healthy donors and cancer patients. The table came from immunoSEQ multiplex PCR; TCRdb's copy has only in-frame clones and leaves some out. The sample includes more than 50,000 clones, 90% of them seen just once. The sequenced sample consisted of PBMCs. These receptors were collected from a woman aged 45 to 65 with colorectal cancer.

A note on this clone: The junction departs from germline at one end; a sequencing error may be responsible. The CDR3 region is CASSFEGRRTF. Written as DNA, the CDR3 is TGTGCCAGCAGCTTCGAAGGACGGAGGACCTTC. The chain links TRBV7-6 to TRBJ2-7; tentatively, D is TRBD2 (5 bases). Germline V gene data show CDR1 as SGHVS and CDR2 as FNYEAQ. The CDR3 runs 11 residues.

The count of this clone is one. J is TRBJ2-2 and V is TRBV27; 9 bases match TRBD1. Per the germline V gene, CDR1 is MNHEY and CDR2 is SMNVEV (reference sequence). CDR3 length equals 16 residues. V was pared by 8 bases and J by 7 bases, with 14 bases of the junction left unmatched. CDR3 sequence (DNA): TGTGCCAGCGGTGAGGGTCGACAGGGGGTCAGCGGGGAGCTGTTTTTT. Amino acids: CASGEGRQGVSGELFF.

The rearrangement uses TRBV19 and TRBJ2-5; 7 bases line up with TRBD2. This CDR3 spans 14 amino acids. The V segment lost 4 bases and the J segment 4 bases; nucleotides outside the gene matches: 6. Germline CDR1 LNHDA, CDR2 SQIVND (reference sequence). The CDR3 DNA reads as TGTGCCAGTAGTACCTCAGGGAGGGGAGAGACCCAGTACTTC. Its protein is CASSTSGRGETQYF.

This clone was recorded once. The rearrangement joins TRBV4-1 to TRBJ2-1, with 7 nucleotides matching TRBD1. The V gene's germline CDR1 is MGHRA and CDR2 YSYEKL. V was clipped by 1 base and J by 7 bases; unmatched bases: 4. The CDR3 is 14 residues long. CDR3 sequence reads: CASSQGRRGNEQFF. CDR3 sequence (DNA): TGCGCCAGCAGCCAAGGCCGCAGGGGGAATGAGCAGTTCTTC.

The chain couples TRBV2 to TRBJ2-7; D uncertain. CDR1 is SNHLY and CDR2 is FYNNEI in the germline V gene. The CDR3 is made up of 14 amino acids. Trimming removed 8 bases from V and 4 bases from J, with 18 bases in between. CDR3 region: CASCFDRGVYEQYF. CDR3 sequence (DNA): TGTGCCAGCTGTTTCGATAGAGGTGTTTACGAGCAGTACTTC.

The chain employs TRBV5-1 and TRBJ2-7; D gene ambiguous. Germline-derived CDR1 and CDR2 are SGHRS and YFSETQ. The CDR3 extends over 12 amino acids. The V and J ends lost 0 bases and 7 bases respectively, with 8 bases between them. CDR3 nucleotides: TGCGCCAGCAGCTTGGCTTCGTCTGAGCAGTACTTC. Amino acid sequence: CASSLASSEQYF.

The rearrangement joins TRBV2 to TRBJ1-5, with 8 nucleotides matching TRBD1. Germline V lookup: CDR1 SNHLY, CDR2 FYNNEI. V lost 5 bases, J lost 0 bases, and 6 bases stayed unmatched. CDR3 size: 16 residues. Here the CDR3 DNA reads TGTGCCAGCAGTATACTACAGGGGGATAGCAATCAGCCCCAGCATTTT. This gives the protein CASSILQGDSNQPQHF.

CDR3: CASSEYWGSSNEQFF. CDR3 DNA sequence: TGTGCCAGCAGTGAATACTGGGGGAGCTCCAATGAGCAGTTCTTC. The chain has TRBV25-1 and TRBJ2-1; D possibly uses TRBD1 or TRBD2 (5 bases each). CDR3 length equals 15 residues. Germline V gene sequence: CDR1 MGHDK, CDR2 SYGVNS. Trimming stripped 0 bases from V and 6 bases from J, with 12 bases between.

A few counts support this clone. Germline and junction disagree at one end, which may indicate a read error. This sequence joins TRBV7-7 and TRBJ1-5; perhaps TRBD1 as D (6 bases). Per germline, CDR1 SSHAT and CDR2 FNYEAQ (reference sequence). This CDR3 is 13 amino acids long. The CDR3 is CASSRDINQPQHF. CDR3 nucleotides: TGTGCTAGCAGCCGGGACATAAATCAGCCCCAGCATTTT.